The 27 T cell receptor beta chains below come from one sample, sequenced in a study of T cells after yellow fever vaccination. TCRdb analysed the 5' RACE reads with MiXCR anew, one entry per CDR3 protein. The table includes about 130,000 distinct CDR3 sequences, roughly 10% detected once. Here the sequenced sample was CD8+ T cells sorted from PBMCs, taken on the day of the yellow fever booster vaccination. The receptors here all came from a man in his late teens or twenties who received the YFV17D yellow fever vaccine.

This clonotype was recorded many times. V gene TRBV10-3 combines with J gene TRBJ2-3, with 8 bases that match TRBD2. The J segment lost 0 bases and the V segment lost 8 bases, leaving 4 bases of the junction unmatched. The length of the CDR3 is 14 residues. CDR1 is ENHRY, CDR2 SYGVKD, per germline. The CDR3 sequence: CAIGSGDSTDTQYF. CDR3 bases: TGTGCCATCGGTAGCGGGGACAGCACAGATACGCAGTATTTT.

The sample holds a few counts of this clonotype. The CDR3 protein is CSARDPAQGNQETQYF. CDR3 DNA: TGCAGTGCTAGAGATCCTGCCCAGGGGAACCAAGAGACCCAGTACTTC. V gene TRBV20-1 combines with J gene TRBJ2-5; D is perhaps TRBD1 (6 bases). Trimming took off 0 bases at V and 0 bases at J, with 14 bases between the two ends. The CDR3 spans 16 residues. CDR1 is DFQATT and CDR2 is SNEGSKA in the germline V gene (reference sequence).

A few counts support this clonotype. The rearrangement joins TRBV4-1 to TRBJ1-2, with TRBD1 matching 9 bases. The CDR3 contains 13 residues. Losses at the gene ends were 4 bases for V and 8 bases for J; bases not matched to a gene: 5. Germline-derived CDR1 and CDR2 are MGHRA and YSYEKL. CDR3 sequence: CASSRGTGLGYTF. Here the CDR3 DNA reads TGCGCCAGCAGCCGGGGGACAGGGCTAGGCTACACCTTC.

This clonotype has more than one count but fewer than ten. The chain has TRBV11-2 and TRBJ2-3; D possibly corresponds to TRBD2 (7 bases). The V end lost 3 bases, the J end lost 2 bases, and 21 bases lay between the germline ends. The CDR3 spans 18 residues. Germline lookup yields CDR1 SGHAT and CDR2 FQNNGV. The CDR3 here is CASSFRRWAGALTDTQYF. In DNA form, the CDR3 reads TGTGCCAGCAGCTTTCGTCGGTGGGCGGGGGCCCTCACAGATACGCAGTATTTT. Full variable domain (outside the CDR3, taken from reference TRBV11-2 and TRBJ2-3): EAGVAQSPRYKIIEKRQSVAFWCNPISGHATLYWYQQILGQGPKLLIQFQNNGVVDDSQLPKDRFSAERLKGVDSTLKIQPAKLEDSAVYLCASSFRRWAGALTDTQYFGPGTRLTVL.

This clonotype was seen more than once but under ten times. The chain recombines TRBV7-9 with TRBJ2-3; D might be TRBD2 (5 bases). This CDR3 has 12 residues. Germline assignment: CDR1 SEHNR and CDR2 FQNEAQ (reference sequence). The germline V and J ends were trimmed by 6 bases and 10 bases, with 14 bases remaining between them. The CDR3 DNA is TGTGCCAGCAGTCAGGCGGGTGACGCGCAGTATTTT. As protein: CASSQAGDAQYF.

This chain's CDR3 is CASSLYGQGDQPQHF. In DNA, the CDR3 is TGTGCCAGCAGTTTATACGGACAGGGAGATCAGCCCCAGCATTTT. This rearrangement joins TRBV12-3 or TRBV12-4 to TRBJ1-5; 8 positions match TRBD1. The junction had 5 bases not matched to a gene; V was cut back by 2 bases and J by 5 bases. The CDR3 contains 15 residues.

The CDR3, as DNA: TGCGCCAGCAGCCCGCCACAGGGGTTCCACGAGCAGTACTTC. Its protein product is CASSPPQGFHEQYF. V usage is TRBV4-1 and J usage is TRBJ2-7, with TRBD1 identical over 7 bases. The CDR3 has 14 amino acids. With V trimmed by 4 bases and J by 5 bases, 8 bases remained unmatched. Germline CDR1 and CDR2: MGHRA and YSYEKL.

The V gene is TRBV5-1, the J gene TRBJ1-1, with 8 bases that match TRBD1. Trimming removed 4 bases from V and 6 bases from J; junction bases left unmatched: 11. Germline assignment: CDR1 SGHRS and CDR2 YFSETQ. This CDR3 is 15 amino acids long. CDR3 sequence: CASSPPGTGSPEAFF. The CDR3 DNA is TGCGCCAGCAGCCCGCCCGGGACAGGTTCCCCTGAAGCTTTCTTT.

This clonotype was counted many times. The rearrangement joins TRBV4-1 to TRBJ2-7; no definite D call. V was pared by 4 bases and J by 1 base, with 8 bases between. This CDR3 is built from 13 residues. The V gene's germline CDR1 is MGHRA and CDR2 YSYEKL. CDR3 DNA: TGCGCCAGCAGCCTGATGGCGTCCTACGAGCAGTACTTC. This translates into CASSLMASYEQYF.

This clonotype has a count of ten or more. This chain joins TRBV6-5 and TRBJ1-5, with a possible D match to TRBD1 (5 bases). The CDR3 is 14 amino acids. V dropped 5 bases and J dropped 0 bases, with 8 bases sitting between them. CDR1 is MNHEY, CDR2 SVGAGI, per germline. For the CDR3, the DNA is TGTGCCAGCAGTGACGGACATAGCAATCAGCCCCAGCATTTT. It yields the protein CASSDGHSNQPQHF.

This clonotype was observed a few times. J is TRBJ1-2 and V is TRBV12-3 or TRBV12-4; D is undetermined. V was clipped by 6 bases and J by 5 bases, with 13 bases between them. The length of the CDR3 is 13 residues. The CDR3 is CASRRTALYGYTF. As DNA, the CDR3 is TGTGCCAGCAGGCGGACGGCATTATATGGCTACACCTTC.

This clonotype was recorded a few times. The chain combines TRBV7-9 with TRBJ2-7; the match to TRBD1 covers 7 bases. There are 12 residues in the CDR3. Germline CDR1 reads SEHNR; CDR2 reads FQNEAQ (reference sequence). Losses at the gene ends were 5 bases for V and 5 bases for J; bases not matched to a gene: 3. The CDR3 reads CASSQDRDEQYV. DNA of the CDR3: TGTGCCAGCAGCCAAGACAGGGACGAGCAGTACGTC.

The chain combines TRBV19 with TRBJ1-1; D gene unclear. The CDR3 sequence is 14 residues long. Germline CDR1 and CDR2: LNHDA and SQIVND (reference sequence). The V and J ends lost 5 bases and 1 base respectively, with 11 bases between them. Written as DNA, the CDR3 is TGTGCCAGTAGTGCGGACCGGACGAACACTGAAGCTTTCTTT. Its translation is CASSADRTNTEAFF.

This clonotype was counted between two and nine times. The CDR3 coding sequence is TGTGCCAGCAGCCGACCCCGGGACGAGCAGTACGTC. It codes for CASSRPRDEQYV. The rearrangement uses TRBV6-2 or TRBV6-3 and TRBJ2-7; D unresolved. The CDR3 covers 12 residues. Trimming shortened V by 6 bases and J by 5 bases, and 11 bases separated the two germline ends. CDR1 and CDR2 (germline): MNHEY, SVGEGT.

The sample holds a few counts of this clonotype. V is TRBV4-3 and J is TRBJ2-1; D is unresolved. CDR3 length: 17 amino acids. CDR1 is LGHNA, CDR2 YSLEER, per germline. V was trimmed by 0 bases and J by 0 bases, leaving 12 bases between them. CDR3 nucleotide sequence: TGCGCCAGCAGCCAAGATCGTGGGCCGTCCTCCTACAATGAGCAGTTCTTC. It translates to CASSQDRGPSSYNEQFF.

The chain is built from TRBV5-1 and TRBJ1-5; D remains unclear. Germline CDR1 SGHRS, CDR2 YFSETQ. CDR3 size: 11 residues. V dropped 4 bases and J dropped 4 bases, with 3 bases sitting between them. The CDR3 region is CASSGNQPQHF. The CDR3 DNA reads TGCGCCAGCAGCGGAAATCAGCCCCAGCATTTT.

The rearrangement uses TRBV4-1 and TRBJ2-7; tentatively, D is TRBD1 or TRBD2 (6 bases each). Trimming stripped 1 base from V and 2 bases from J, with 12 bases between. Germline CDR1 and CDR2: MGHRA and YSYEKL. The CDR3 totals 15 residues. The CDR3 spells CASSQVGGTTYEQYF. The CDR3 DNA sequence: TGCGCCAGCAGCCAAGTCGGGGGCACTACCTACGAGCAGTACTTC.

The rearrangement links TRBV12-3 or TRBV12-4 to TRBJ1-2; D gene uncertain. Trimming cost V 5 bases and J 12 bases, with 16 bases left between them. This CDR3 is built from 12 residues. CDR3 DNA: TGTGCCAGCAGTCAAGACGCCAGGAGTCACACCTTC. This sequence encodes CASSQDARSHTF.

In its sample, this clonotype was seen a few times. V and J are TRBV7-9 and TRBJ1-6; D gene unclear. Germline CDR1 is SEHNR and CDR2 is FQNEAQ (reference sequence). The CDR3 totals 16 residues. V dropped 3 bases and J dropped 5 bases, with 14 bases sitting between them. The CDR3 spells CASSFSSPSNNSPLHF. CDR3 coding DNA: TGTGCCAGCAGCTTCTCGAGTCCATCAAATAATTCACCCCTCCACTTT.

This clonotype has only a few counts. This sequence joins TRBV4-1 and TRBJ1-5; no clear D. Germline assignment: CDR1 MGHRA and CDR2 YSYEKL. V gave up 8 bases and J gave up 2 bases, with 10 bases separating them. The CDR3 extends over 13 amino acids. CDR3 residues: CASQGPGNQPQHF. CDR3 in DNA: TGCGCCAGCCAAGGGCCGGGCAATCAGCCCCAGCATTTT.

This clonotype has more than one count but fewer than ten. The chain has TRBV7-8 and TRBJ2-1; the D gene could be TRBD1 or TRBD2 (6 bases each). Germline CDR1 is SGHVS and CDR2 is FQNEAQ. V lost 5 bases, J lost 6 bases, and 17 bases lay in between. The CDR3 has 15 residues. CDR3 protein: CASSQGLGGPNEQFF. The CDR3 bases are TGTGCCAGCAGCCAGGGGTTGGGGGGCCCCAATGAGCAGTTCTTC.

V usage is TRBV11-2 and J usage is TRBJ2-7; D not certain. The CDR3 is 13 residues long. Per germline, CDR1 SGHAT and CDR2 FQNNGV. The ends were cut back, 3 bases at V and 2 bases at J, with 8 bases in the middle. The CDR3 nucleotides read TGTGCCAGCAGCTTCCATTACGCCTACGAGCAGTACGTC. Protein sequence: CASSFHYAYEQYV.

This chain joins TRBV20-1 and TRBJ1-3; D perhaps matches TRBD1 (6 bases). Germline V CDR1 and CDR2: DFQATT, SNEGSKA (reference sequence). The CDR3 has 16 residues. With 3 bases removed from V and 0 bases from J, the gap between germline ends came to 15 bases. In nucleotides, the CDR3 is TGCAGTGCTAGCGGGACACCGAGTGGCTCTGGAAACACCATATATTTT. Its protein is CSASGTPSGSGNTIYF.

This chain connects TRBV9 to TRBJ2-3; TRBD1 agrees at 10 bases. Trimming at V came to 4 bases and at J to 2 bases, leaving 10 bases not matched to a gene. This CDR3 region has 17 residues. Germline V gene data show CDR1 as SGDLS and CDR2 as YYNGEE. The CDR3 DNA follows: TGTGCCAGCAGCTACAATCCGGGACAGGGGAACACAGATACGCAGTATTTT. Amino acid sequence: CASSYNPGQGNTDTQYF.

This clonotype was seen repeatedly, ten times or more. The V call is TRBV6-5, the J call TRBJ2-3; no firm D call. Trimming pared 0 bases from V and 1 base from J, leaving 8 bases between. The germline V gene has CDR1 MNHEY and CDR2 SVGAGI. CDR3 length: 15 amino acids. The CDR3 DNA sequence: TGTGCCAGCAGTTACTCGTTGGGCCGCACAGATACGCAGTATTTT. It encodes CASSYSLGRTDTQYF.

This clonotype was counted many times. This rearrangement joins TRBV12-3 or TRBV12-4 to TRBJ2-7; D not resolved. Trimming cost V 4 bases and J 0 bases, with 4 bases left between them. This CDR3 has 12 residues. The CDR3 here is CASSSPSYEQYF. DNA of the CDR3: TGTGCCAGCAGTTCTCCCTCCTACGAGCAGTACTTC.

This clonotype was recorded at least ten times. The V and J genes are TRBV4-1 and TRBJ2-1; D may be TRBD1 (5 bases). The V gene lost 0 bases and the J gene lost 9 bases, with 9 bases spanning the gap. The CDR3 has 13 residues. Germline values: CDR1 MGHRA, CDR2 YSYEKL. Here the CDR3 DNA reads TGCGCCAGCAGCCAAGACAGGGCCGGTGAGCAGTTCTTC. It is translated as CASSQDRAGEQFF.